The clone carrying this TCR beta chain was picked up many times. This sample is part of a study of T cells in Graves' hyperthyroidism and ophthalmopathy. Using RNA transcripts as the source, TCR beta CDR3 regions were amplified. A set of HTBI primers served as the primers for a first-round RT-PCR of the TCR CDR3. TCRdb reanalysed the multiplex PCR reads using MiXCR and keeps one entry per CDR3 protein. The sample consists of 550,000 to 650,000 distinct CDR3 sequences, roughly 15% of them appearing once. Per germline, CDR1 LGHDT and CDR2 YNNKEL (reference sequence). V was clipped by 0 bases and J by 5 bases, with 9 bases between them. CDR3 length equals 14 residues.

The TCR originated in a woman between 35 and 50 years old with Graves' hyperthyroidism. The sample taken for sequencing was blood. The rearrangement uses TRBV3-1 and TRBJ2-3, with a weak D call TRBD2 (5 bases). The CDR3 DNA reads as TGTGCCAGCAGCCAAGATCCCGGGGTAGATACGCAGTATTTT. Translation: CASSQDPGVDTQYF.